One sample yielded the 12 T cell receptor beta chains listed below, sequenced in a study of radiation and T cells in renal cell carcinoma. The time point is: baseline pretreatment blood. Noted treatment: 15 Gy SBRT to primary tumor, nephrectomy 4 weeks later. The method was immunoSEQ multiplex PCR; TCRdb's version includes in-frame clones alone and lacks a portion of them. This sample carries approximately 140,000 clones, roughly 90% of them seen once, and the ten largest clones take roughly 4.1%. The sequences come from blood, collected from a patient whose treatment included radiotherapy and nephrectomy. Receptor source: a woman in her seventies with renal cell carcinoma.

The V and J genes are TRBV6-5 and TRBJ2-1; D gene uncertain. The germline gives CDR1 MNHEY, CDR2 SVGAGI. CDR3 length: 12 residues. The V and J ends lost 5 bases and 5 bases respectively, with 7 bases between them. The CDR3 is CASSRNNNEQFF. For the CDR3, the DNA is TGTGCCAGCAGTAGGAATAACAATGAGCAGTTCTTC.

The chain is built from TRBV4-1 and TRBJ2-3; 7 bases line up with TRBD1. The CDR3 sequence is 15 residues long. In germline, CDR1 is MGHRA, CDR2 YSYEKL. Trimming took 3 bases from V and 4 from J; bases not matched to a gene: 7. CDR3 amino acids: CASSQLDRDADTQYF. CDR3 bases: TGCGCCAGCAGCCAGCTCGACAGGGATGCAGATACGCAGTATTTT.

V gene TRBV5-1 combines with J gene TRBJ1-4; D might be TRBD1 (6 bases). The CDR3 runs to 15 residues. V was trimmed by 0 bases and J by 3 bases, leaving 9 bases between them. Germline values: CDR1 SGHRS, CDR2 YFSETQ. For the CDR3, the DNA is TGCGCCAGCAGCTTGGCAGGGGCGGCTAATGAAAAACTGTTTTTT. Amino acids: CASSLAGAANEKLFF.

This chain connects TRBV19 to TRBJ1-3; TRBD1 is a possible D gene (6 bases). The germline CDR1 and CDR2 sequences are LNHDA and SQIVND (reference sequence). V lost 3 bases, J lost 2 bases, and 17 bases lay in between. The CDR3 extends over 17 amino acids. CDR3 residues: CASSILITGIPGNTIYF. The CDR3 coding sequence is TGTGCCAGTAGTATTCTTATAACAGGGATACCTGGAAACACCATATATTTT.

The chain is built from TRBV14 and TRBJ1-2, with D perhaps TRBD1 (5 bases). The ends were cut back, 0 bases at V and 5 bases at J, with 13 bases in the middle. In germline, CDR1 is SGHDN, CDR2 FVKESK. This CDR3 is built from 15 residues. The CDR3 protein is CASSQEFGREYGYTF. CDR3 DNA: TGTGCCAGCAGCCAAGAATTCGGCAGGGAATATGGCTACACCTTC.

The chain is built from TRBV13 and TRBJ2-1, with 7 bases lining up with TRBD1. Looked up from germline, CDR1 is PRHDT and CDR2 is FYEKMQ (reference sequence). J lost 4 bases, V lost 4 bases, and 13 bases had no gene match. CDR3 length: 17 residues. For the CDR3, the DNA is TGTGCCAGCAGCTCCCCCGGGACAGTCGCTGCGTACAATGAGCAGTTCTTC. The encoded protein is CASSSPGTVAAYNEQFF.

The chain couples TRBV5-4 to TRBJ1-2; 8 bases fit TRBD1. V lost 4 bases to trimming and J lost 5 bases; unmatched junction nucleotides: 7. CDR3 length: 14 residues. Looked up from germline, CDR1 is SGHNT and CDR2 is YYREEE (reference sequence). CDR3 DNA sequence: TGTGCCAGCAGCCCAGGACAGGGCCTATATGGCTACACCTTC. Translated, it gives CASSPGQGLYGYTF. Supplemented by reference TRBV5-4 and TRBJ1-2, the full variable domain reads ETGVTQSPTHLIKTRGQQVTLRCSSQSGHNTVSWYQQALGQGPQFIFQYYREEENGRGNFPPRFSGLQFPNYSSELNVNALELDDSALYLCASSPGQGLYGYTFGSGTRLTVV.

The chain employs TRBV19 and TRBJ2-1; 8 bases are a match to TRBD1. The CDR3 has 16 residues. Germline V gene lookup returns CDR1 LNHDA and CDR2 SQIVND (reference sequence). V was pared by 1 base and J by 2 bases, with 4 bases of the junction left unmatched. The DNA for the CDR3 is TGTGCCAGTAGTATAGGGGGGACAGGCGCCTACAATGAGCAGTTCTTC. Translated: CASSIGGTGAYNEQFF.

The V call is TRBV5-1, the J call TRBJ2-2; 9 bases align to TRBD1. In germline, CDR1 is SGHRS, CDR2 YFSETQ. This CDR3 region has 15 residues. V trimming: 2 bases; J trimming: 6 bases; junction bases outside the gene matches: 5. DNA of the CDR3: TGCGCCAGCAGCTTACCGGGACAGGGTTCCGGGGAGCTGTTTTTT. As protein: CASSLPGQGSGELFF. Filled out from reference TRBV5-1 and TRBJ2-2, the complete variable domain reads KAGVTQTPRYLIKTRGQQVTLSCSPISGHRSVSWYQQTPGQGLQFLFEYFSETQRNKGNFPGRFSGRQFSNSRSEMNVSTLELGDSALYLCASSLPGQGSGELFFGEGSRLTVL.

Written as DNA, the CDR3 is TGTGCCATCAGTACGCGGGACAGGGGTGGCAACAATGAGCAGTTCTTC. As protein: CAISTRDRGGNNEQFF. The rearrangement joins TRBV10-3 to TRBJ2-1; TRBD1 agrees at 10 bases. The V segment lost 5 bases and the J segment 5 bases; nucleotides outside the gene matches: 9. The CDR3 extends over 16 amino acids. Per germline, CDR1 ENHRY and CDR2 SYGVKD.

CDR3 sequence (DNA): TGTGCCAGCAGTGGTGACCGCACTAGCGGGGGGGCGGGCACCGGGGAGCTGTTTTTT. It is translated as CASSGDRTSGGAGTGELFF. The rearrangement links TRBV2 to TRBJ2-2, with TRBD2 matching 13 bases. The CDR3 has 19 amino acids. The V and J ends lost 4 bases and 4 bases, in that order; junction bases with no gene match: 12. The V gene's germline CDR1 is SNHLY and CDR2 FYNNEI.

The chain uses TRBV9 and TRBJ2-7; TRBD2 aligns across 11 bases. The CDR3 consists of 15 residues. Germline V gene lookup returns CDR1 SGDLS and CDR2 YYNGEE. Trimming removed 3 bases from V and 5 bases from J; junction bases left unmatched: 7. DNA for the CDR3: TGTGCCAGCAGCGATCCCCTAGCGGGGGGTCACGAGCAGTACTTC. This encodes CASSDPLAGGHEQYF.